The clone carrying this T cell receptor beta chain turned up a few times. Its antigen is unknown. As part of sample collection, lesional scalp punch biopsies and peripheral blood were taken from alopecia areata patients. From PBMCs, CD4+ and CD8+ T cells were sorted. The CDR3 runs to 15 residues. The trim removed 2 bases at V and 4 bases at J, leaving 3 bases unmatched. Germline CDR1 and CDR2: SEHNR and FQNEAQ (reference sequence). The data are from a study of CD8+ T cells in alopecia areata. Across the whole study: Once tofacitinib had been taken for 6 to 18 months, 6 months off drug followed. The study's findings and limits: Among the cells sequenced in scalp samples are also the resident alphabeta T cells of normal skin.

RNA was extracted and reverse transcribed into cDNA as the sequencing template. Clones were sequenced by immunoSEQ multiplex PCR, and TCRdb holds only the in-frame ones, with some missing. The repertoire holds about 130,000 clones, with 50% to 60% as singletons. This clonotype originated in a human donor with alopecia areata. The starting material was CD4+ T cells sorted from blood, obtained at week 0. V and J are TRBV7-9 and TRBJ2-1; 9 bases match TRBD1. The CDR3 here is CASSLRDREYNEQFF. The CDR3 DNA is TGTGCCAGCAGCTTAAGGGACAGGGAATACAATGAGCAGTTCTTC.